This T cell receptor beta chain stems from a study of post-analysis software for immune sequencing data. Study results and caveats: There were roughly 5 TRBV segments more frequent in patients than controls, and TRBV5-6, TRBV5-1 and TRBV20-1 were among them.

The ends were cut back, 5 bases at V and 11 bases at J, with 15 bases in the middle. The CDR3 is made up of 11 amino acids. Germline values: CDR1 DFQATT, CDR2 SNEGSKA (reference sequence). Unique molecular identifiers were carried by the TCR beta cDNA libraries. TCRdb redid the calling of the PCR reads with MiXCR, one entry per CDR3 protein. The table includes around 710,000 distinct CDR3 sequences, around 45% detected once. This clonotype showed up just a few times. Its cognate antigen is unknown. The sample consisted of blood. This chain joins TRBV20-1 and TRBJ1-2; D may be TRBD1 (5 bases). The TCR comes from a girl aged 5 to 17 with multiple sclerosis. The CDR3 DNA is TGCAGTGCTCAAAGACAGAAAACTTACACCTTC. Amino acids: CSAQRQKTYTF.